The clone carrying this T cell receptor beta chain was seen once. The sample is drawn from a study of cytomegalovirus exposure and HLA in healthy donors. This CDR3 is 15 amino acids long. J was trimmed by 5 bases and V by 4 bases; bases with no gene match: 3. The germline V gene has CDR1 MNHNS and CDR2 SASEGT. The PCR contained 60 Vbeta and 13 Jbeta primers. Using immunoSEQ multiplex PCR, the repertoire was profiled, and TCRdb retains in-frame clones only, with some absent. The sample has 130,000 or so clones, around 70% seen once; the top ten hold 5.5% to 7%. This receptor was identified in a man aged 35 to 55 in good health and CMV-seropositive. Specimen: PBMCs. The chain joins TRBV6-1 to TRBJ2-3, with TRBD2 matching over 13 bases. CDR3 sequence (DNA): TGTGCCAGCAGTGCACTAGCGGGAGGGGAAGATACGCAGTATTTT. This codes for CASSALAGGEDTQYF.